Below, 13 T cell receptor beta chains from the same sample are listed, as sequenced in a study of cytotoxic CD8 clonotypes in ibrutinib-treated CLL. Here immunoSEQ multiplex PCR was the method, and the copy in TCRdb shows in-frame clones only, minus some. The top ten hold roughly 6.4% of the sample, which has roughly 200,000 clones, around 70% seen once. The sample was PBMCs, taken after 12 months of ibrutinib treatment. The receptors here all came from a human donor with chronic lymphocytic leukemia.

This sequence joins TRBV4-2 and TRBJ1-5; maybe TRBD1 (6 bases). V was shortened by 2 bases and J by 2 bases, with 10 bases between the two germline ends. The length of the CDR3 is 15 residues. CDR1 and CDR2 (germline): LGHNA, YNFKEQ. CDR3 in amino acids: CASSQQGGRNQPQHF. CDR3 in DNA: TGTGCCAGCAGCCAACAAGGGGGACGCAATCAGCCCCAGCATTTT.

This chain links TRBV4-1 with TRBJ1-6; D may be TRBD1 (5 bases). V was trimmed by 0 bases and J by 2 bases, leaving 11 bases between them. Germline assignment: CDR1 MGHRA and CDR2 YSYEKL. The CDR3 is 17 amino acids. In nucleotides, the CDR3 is TGCGCCAGCAGCCAAGATCCCAGGGAGCCCTATAATTCACCCCTCCACTTT. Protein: CASSQDPREPYNSPLHF.

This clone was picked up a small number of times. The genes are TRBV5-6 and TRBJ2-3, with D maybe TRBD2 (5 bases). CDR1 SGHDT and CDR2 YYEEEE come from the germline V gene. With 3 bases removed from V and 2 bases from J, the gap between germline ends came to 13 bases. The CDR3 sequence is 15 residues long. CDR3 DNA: TGTGCCAGCAGCTCGGAGGTAGCTACCACAGATACGCAGTATTTT. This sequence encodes CASSSEVATTDTQYF.

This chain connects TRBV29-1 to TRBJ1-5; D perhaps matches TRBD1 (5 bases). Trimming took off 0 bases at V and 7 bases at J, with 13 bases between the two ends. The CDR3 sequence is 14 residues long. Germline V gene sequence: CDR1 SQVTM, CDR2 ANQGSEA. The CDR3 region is CSVEDGGGSQPQHF. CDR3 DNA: TGCAGCGTTGAAGATGGGGGAGGGAGCCAGCCCCAGCATTTT.

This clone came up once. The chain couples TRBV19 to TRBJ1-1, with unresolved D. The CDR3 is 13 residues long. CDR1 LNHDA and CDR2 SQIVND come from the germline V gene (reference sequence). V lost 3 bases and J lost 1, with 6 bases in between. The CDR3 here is CASSMVPNTEAFF. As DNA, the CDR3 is TGTGCCAGTAGTATGGTCCCGAACACTGAAGCTTTCTTT.

The DNA for the CDR3 is TGTGCCAGCAGGACCTATGGCTACACCTTC. Translating gives CASRTYGYTF. This chain connects TRBV6-6 to TRBJ1-2; D ambiguous. The germline V and J ends were trimmed by 6 bases and 4 bases, with 3 bases remaining between them. Germline CDR1 and CDR2: MNHNY and SVGAGI (reference sequence). The CDR3 sequence is 10 residues long.

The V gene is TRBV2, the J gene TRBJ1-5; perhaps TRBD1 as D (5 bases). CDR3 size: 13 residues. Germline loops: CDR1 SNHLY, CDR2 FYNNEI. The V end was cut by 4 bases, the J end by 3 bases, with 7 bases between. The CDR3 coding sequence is TGTGCCAGCAGTGCAGGGATCAATCAGCCCCAGCATTTT. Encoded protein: CASSAGINQPQHF. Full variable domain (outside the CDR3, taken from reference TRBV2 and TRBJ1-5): EPEVTQTPSHQVTQMGQEVILRCVPISNHLYFYWYRQILGQKVEFLVSFYNNEISEKSEIFDDQFSVERPDGSNFTLKIRSTKLEDSAMYFCASSAGINQPQHFGDGTRLSIL.

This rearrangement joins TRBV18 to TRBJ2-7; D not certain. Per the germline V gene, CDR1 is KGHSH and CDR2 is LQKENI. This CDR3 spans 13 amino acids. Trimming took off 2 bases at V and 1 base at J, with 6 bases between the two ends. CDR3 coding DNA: TGTGCCAGCTCACCAGGAGCGTCCTACGAGCAGTACTTC. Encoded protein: CASSPGASYEQYF.

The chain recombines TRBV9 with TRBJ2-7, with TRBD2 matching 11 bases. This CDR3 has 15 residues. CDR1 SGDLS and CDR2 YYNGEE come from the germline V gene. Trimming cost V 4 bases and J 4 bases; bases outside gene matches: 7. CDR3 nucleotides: TGTGCCAGCAGCCCAACTAGCGGGAGCGGGTACGAGCAGTACTTC. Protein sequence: CASSPTSGSGYEQYF.

The CDR3 reads CALMTSGRYYEQYF. The CDR3 DNA reads as TGTGCCTTAATGACTAGCGGGCGCTACTACGAGCAGTACTTC. The chain combines TRBV30 with TRBJ2-7; the match to TRBD2 covers 10 bases. The CDR3 runs to 14 residues. V was pared by 7 bases and J by 3 bases, with 9 bases of the junction left unmatched. The germline gives CDR1 GTSNPN, CDR2 SVGIG (reference sequence).

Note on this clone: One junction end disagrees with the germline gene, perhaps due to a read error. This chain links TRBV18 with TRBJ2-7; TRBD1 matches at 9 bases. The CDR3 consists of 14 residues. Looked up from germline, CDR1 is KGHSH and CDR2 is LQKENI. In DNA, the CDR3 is TGTGCCAGCTCACCTCCCGGGACAGGGTACGAACAGTACTTC. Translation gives CASSPPGTGYEQYF.

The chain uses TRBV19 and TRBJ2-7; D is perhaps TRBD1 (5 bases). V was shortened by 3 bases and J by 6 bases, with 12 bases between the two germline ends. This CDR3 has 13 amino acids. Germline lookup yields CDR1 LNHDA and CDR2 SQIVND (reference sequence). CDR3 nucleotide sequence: TGTGCCAGTAGTATTCAGGGTCTCCTCGAGCAGTACTTC. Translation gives CASSIQGLLEQYF.

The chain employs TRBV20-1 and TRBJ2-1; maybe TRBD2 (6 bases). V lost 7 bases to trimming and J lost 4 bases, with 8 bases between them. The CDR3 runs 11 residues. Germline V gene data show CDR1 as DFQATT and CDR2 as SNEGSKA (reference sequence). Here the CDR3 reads CSGGEYNEQFF. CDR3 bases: TGCAGTGGGGGGGAATACAATGAGCAGTTCTTC.